The sequence of this TCR beta chain was determined in a study of metastatic and nonmetastatic thyroid tumors. The CDR3 totals 15 residues. With V trimmed by 5 bases and J by 4 bases, 8 bases remained unmatched. Via MiXCR, TCRdb re-called the PCR reads. The table lists 9,000 to 13,000 clones, more than 25% of them singletons, with around 9.8% in the top ten. Treatment of any kind had been given to no patient before thyroid surgery. This receptor was obtained from a female donor with papillary thyroid cancer or a benign thyroid nodule (not recorded which). Some clones in this sample may be carry-over from other donors' samples. Sequenced input: tumor tissue. V is TRBV12-3 or TRBV12-4 and J is TRBJ2-3; the match to TRBD1 covers 8 bases. The CDR3 reads CASSILRGQADTQYF. The CDR3 nucleotides read TGTGCCAGCAGTATTCTCAGGGGGCAGGCAGATACGCAGTATTTT.